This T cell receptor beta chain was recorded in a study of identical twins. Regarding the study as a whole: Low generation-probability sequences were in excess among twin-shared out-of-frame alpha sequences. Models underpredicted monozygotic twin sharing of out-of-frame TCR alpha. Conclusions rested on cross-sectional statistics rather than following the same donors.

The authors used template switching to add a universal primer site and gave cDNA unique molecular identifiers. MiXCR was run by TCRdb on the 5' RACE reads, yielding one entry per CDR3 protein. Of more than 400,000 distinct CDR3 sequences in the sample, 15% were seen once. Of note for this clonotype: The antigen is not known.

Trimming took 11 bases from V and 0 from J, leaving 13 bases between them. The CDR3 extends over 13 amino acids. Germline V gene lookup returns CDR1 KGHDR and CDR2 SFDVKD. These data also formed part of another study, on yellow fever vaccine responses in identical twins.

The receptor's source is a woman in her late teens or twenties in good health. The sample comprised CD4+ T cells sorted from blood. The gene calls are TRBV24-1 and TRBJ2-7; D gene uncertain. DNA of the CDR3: TGTGCCAACCGACCGTCTTCCTCCTACGAGCAGTACTTC. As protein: CANRPSSSYEQYF.